The subject of this entry is one T cell receptor beta chain. In this sample, this clone turned up once. What antigen it recognizes has not been identified. Per-base qualities were not stored, and no clone one base away is much larger. The data were obtained in a study of blood T cell repertoires in COVID-19 (dated by TCRdb to 2018 to 2020). The study in broad terms: Samples from collaborators originated in the United States, Italy and Spain and spanned both the acute and convalescent phases of COVID-19. The prospective study material was composed of cDNA or gDNA derived from T cells, B-cell-depleted T cells, or PBMCs. Deeply sampled blood TCRbeta repertoires from subjects exposed to, actively infected with, or recovered from COVID-19 were included in the dataset. A freely available public database, intended as a resource for researchers studying the immune response to SARS-CoV-2, is where the repertoires were released. Samples were obtained from the ongoing ImmuneRACE study (first 160 participants) and from 1,254 subjects provided by 6 global collaborators. The sample metadata nearly always contained a de-identified subject ID, COVID-19 status, age in years and sex. Where available, HLA class I and class II types were taken from metadata supplied by the sample provider and were not determined by assay-based typing. Overall study outcomes, separate from this receptor: Clinical and demographic metadata were provided uncurated, with the amount varying by source and participant.

Based on the germline V gene, the CDR1 and CDR2 sequences are KGHSH and LQKENI. Trimming at the junction amounts to 1 base on V and 5 bases on J, and the germline ends lie 10 bases apart. The CDR3 sequence holds 14 residues, the cysteine and phenylalanine included. CDR3 DNA is the only sequence kept; it has 42 bases, read in frame from the first base. TCRbeta CDR3 regions were amplified from genomic DNA by means of the immunoSEQ Assay, a bias-controlled multiplex PCR. Per the original workflow: The number of nucleated cells in each sample was estimated from the amplification of reference gene primers within the assay. To quantify the absolute abundance of each unique TCRbeta CDR3 rearrangement, sequence reads were collapsed and filtered. For each sample, productive Simpson clonality was calculated as the square root of Simpson's diversity index over productive rearrangements. Drawn from immuneACCESS, this table holds only the in-frame rearrangements with V and J called that TCRdb kept. Clones are partly lost; checked studies trace under half to an unresolved V gene and leave the rest unexplained. The D gene and trimming were derived from the DNA, and the V and J assignments and clone size from that table. Across this sample there are about 390,000 clones, with about 89% seen only once. The ten largest clonotypes hold 2.3% of the sample.

At one collaborating source in Seattle, patients were enrolled during active infection and were followed longitudinally through the course of disease. Collaborating institutions collected whole blood in K2EDTA tubes following their own protocols. For TCRbeta analysis, collaborators shipped samples in one of three forms: frozen whole blood, isolated PBMCs, or DNA extracted from either of those sample types. The source of this sequence is a woman aged 55-75 years with COVID-19, enrolled during active disease. Sequenced input: peripheral blood. The receptor chain draws on TRBV18 and TRBJ2-3, with an unclear D gene assignment. The DNA reads TGTGCCAGCTCACCACGCCGCGCCCTAGATACGCAGTATTTT. Its translation is CASSPRRALDTQYF.